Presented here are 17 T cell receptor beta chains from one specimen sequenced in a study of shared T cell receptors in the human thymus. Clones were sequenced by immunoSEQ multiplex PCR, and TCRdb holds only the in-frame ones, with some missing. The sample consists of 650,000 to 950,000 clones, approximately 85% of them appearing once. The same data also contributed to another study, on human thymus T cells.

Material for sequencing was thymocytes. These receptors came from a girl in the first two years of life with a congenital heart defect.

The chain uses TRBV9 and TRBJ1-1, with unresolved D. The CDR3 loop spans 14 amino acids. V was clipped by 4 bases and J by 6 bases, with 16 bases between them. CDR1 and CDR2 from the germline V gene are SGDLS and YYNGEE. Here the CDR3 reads CASSSPGGRAEAFF. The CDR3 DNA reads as TGTGCCAGCAGCTCACCCGGCGGCAGAGCTGAAGCTTTCTTT.

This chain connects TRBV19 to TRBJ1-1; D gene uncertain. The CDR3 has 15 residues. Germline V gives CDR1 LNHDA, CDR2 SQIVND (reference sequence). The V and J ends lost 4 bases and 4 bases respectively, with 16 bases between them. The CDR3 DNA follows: TGTGCCAGTAGTACTTTGGACTTCCGGGGCACTGAAGCTTTCTTT. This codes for CASSTLDFRGTEAFF.

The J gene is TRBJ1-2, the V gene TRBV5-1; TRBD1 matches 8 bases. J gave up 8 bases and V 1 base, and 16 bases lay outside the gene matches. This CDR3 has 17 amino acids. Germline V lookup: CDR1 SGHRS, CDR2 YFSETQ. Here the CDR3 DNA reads TGCGCCAGCAGCTTGCGGCACTTTTTCAGGGGGCGCGTAGGCTACACCTTC. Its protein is CASSLRHFFRGRVGYTF.

As DNA, the CDR3 is TGTGCCAGCTCACCAATCTCGAGGGTCTCGGATTCACCCCTCCACTTT. Translation gives CASSPISRVSDSPLHF. V and J are TRBV18 and TRBJ1-6; D not certain. Deletions cut 2 bases from V and 8 bases from J, with 16 bases between. The germline V gene encodes CDR1 KGHSH and CDR2 LQKENI. This CDR3 comprises 16 residues.

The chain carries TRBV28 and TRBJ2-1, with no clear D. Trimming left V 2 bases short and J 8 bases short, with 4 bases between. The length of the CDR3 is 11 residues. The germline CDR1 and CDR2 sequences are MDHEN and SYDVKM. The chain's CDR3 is CASSLSDEQFF. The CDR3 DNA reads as TGTGCCAGCAGTTTAAGCGATGAGCAGTTCTTC.

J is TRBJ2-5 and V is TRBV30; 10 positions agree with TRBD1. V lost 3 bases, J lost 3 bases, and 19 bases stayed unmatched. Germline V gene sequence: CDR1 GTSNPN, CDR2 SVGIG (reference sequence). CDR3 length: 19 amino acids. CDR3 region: CAWRRRTGQGTLPEETQYF. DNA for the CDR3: TGTGCCTGGAGGAGGCGAACGGGACAGGGGACCCTGCCCGAAGAGACCCAGTACTTC.

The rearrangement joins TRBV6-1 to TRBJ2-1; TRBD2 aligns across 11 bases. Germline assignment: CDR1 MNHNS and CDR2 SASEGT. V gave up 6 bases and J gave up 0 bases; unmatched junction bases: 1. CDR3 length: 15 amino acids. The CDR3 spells CASRLAGGSYNEQFF. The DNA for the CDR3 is TGTGCCAGCAGGCTAGCGGGGGGCTCCTACAATGAGCAGTTCTTC.

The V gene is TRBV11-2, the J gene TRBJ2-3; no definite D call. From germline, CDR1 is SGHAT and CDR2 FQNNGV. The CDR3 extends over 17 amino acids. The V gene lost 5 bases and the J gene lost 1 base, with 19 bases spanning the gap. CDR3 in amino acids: CASSRKDHNLRTDTQYF. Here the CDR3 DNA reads TGTGCCAGCAGCCGTAAAGATCACAACCTCCGCACAGATACGCAGTATTTT.

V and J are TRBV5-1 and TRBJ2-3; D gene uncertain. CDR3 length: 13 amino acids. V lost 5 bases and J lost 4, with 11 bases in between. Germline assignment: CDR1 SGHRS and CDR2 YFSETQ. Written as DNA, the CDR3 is TGCGCCAGCAGTCGGTGGGCATCAGATACGCAGTATTTT. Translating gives CASSRWASDTQYF.

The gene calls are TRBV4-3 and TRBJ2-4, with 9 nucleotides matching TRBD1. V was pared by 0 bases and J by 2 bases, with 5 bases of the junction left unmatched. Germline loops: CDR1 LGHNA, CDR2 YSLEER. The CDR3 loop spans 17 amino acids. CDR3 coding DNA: TGCGCCAGCAGCCAAGATTCGACAGGGGGTCCCAAAAACATTCAGTACTTC. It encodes CASSQDSTGGPKNIQYF.

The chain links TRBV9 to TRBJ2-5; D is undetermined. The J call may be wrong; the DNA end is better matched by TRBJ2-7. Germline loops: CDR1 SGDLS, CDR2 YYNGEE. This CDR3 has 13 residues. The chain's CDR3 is CASSQTFSYEQYF. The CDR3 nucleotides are TGTGCCAGCAGCCAGACATTCTCCTACGAGCAGTACTTC.

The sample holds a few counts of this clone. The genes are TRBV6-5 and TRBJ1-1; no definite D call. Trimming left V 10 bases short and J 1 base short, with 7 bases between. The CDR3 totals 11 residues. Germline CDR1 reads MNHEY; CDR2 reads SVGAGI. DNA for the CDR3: TGTGCCACTGGGAGGAACACTGAAGCTTTCTTT. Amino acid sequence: CATGRNTEAFF.

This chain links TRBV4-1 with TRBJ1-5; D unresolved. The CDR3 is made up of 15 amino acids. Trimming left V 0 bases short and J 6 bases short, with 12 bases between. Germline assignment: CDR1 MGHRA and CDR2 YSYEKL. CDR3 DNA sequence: TGCGCCAGCAGCCAAGATCGAGGGTTTGTTCAGCCCCAGCATTTT. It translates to CASSQDRGFVQPQHF.

DNA for the CDR3: TGTGCCAGCAGCTTAGCGCTACGGGACAGGGACGAAAAACTGTTTTTT. It codes for CASSLALRDRDEKLFF. The chain links TRBV7-2 to TRBJ1-4, with 9 bases aligning to TRBD1. The CDR3 has 16 residues. V shed 0 bases and J 8 bases; nucleotides not matched to a gene: 7. In germline, CDR1 is SGHTA, CDR2 FQGNSA.

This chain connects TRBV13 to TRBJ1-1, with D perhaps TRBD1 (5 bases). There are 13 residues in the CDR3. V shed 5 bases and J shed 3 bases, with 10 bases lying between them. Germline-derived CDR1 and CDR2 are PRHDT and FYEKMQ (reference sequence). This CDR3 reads CASSPRGYTEAFF. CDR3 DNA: TGTGCCAGCAGCCCAAGGGGCTACACTGAAGCTTTCTTT. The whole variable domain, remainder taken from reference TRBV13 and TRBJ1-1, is AAGVIQSPRHLIKEKRETATLKCYPIPRHDTVYWYQQGPGQDPQFLISFYEKMQSDKGSIPDRFSAQQFSDYHSELNMSSLELGDSALYFCASSPRGYTEAFFGQGTRLTVV.

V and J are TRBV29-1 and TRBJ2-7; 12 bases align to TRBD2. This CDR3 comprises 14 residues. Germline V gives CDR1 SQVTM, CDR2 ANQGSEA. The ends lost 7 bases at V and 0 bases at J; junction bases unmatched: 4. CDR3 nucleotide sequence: TGCAGCGGTACTAGCGGGGGGCCCTCCTACGAGCAGTACTTC. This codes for CSGTSGGPSYEQYF.

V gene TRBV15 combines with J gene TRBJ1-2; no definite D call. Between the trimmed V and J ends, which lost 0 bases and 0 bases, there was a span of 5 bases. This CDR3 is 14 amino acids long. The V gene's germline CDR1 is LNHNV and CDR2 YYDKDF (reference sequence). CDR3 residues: CATSRDLSNYGYTF. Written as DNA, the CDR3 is TGTGCCACCAGCAGAGATCTCTCTAACTATGGCTACACCTTC.